This T cell receptor (beta chain) was sequenced in a study of T cell responses to AZD1222 COVID-19 vaccine. Germline-derived CDR1 and CDR2 are SGHDN and FVKESK. V was pared by 4 bases and J by 7 bases, with 11 bases between. This CDR3 region has 13 residues. Profiled with immunoSEQ multiplex PCR; TCRdb holds only in-frame clones, not every one. This sample yields about 73,000 clones, of which 88% are seen a single time; about 20% belongs to the top ten. The TCR comes from an adult in good health. The rearrangement uses TRBV14 and TRBJ2-1; D is unresolved. The starting material was peripheral blood, obtained on day 0 of AZD1222 vaccination. The CDR3 is CASSPRFGNEQFF. The DNA of the CDR3 is TGTGCCAGCAGCCCCCGTTTTGGGAATGAGCAGTTCTTC.